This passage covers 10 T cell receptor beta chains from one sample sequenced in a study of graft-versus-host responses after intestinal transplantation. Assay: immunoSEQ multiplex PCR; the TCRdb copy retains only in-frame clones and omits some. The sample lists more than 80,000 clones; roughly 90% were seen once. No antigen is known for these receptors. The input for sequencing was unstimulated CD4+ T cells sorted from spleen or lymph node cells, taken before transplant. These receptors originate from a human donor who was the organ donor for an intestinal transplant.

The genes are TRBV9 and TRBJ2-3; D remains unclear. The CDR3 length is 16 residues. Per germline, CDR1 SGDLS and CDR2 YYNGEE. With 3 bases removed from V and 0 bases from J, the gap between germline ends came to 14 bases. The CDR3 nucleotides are TGTGCCAGCAGCGCATCCGGGTTCTCTAGCACAGATACGCAGTATTTT. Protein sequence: CASSASGFSSTDTQYF.

The DNA for the CDR3 is TGTGCCAGTAGTATAGGGTTCGGGACAGGAGGATACGAGCAGTACTTC. Residues: CASSIGFGTGGYEQYF. V gene TRBV19 combines with J gene TRBJ2-7; 8 nucleotides match TRBD1. V dropped 1 base and J dropped 4; count of bases not matched to a gene: 9. The CDR3 is made up of 16 amino acids. Germline V lookup: CDR1 LNHDA, CDR2 SQIVND (reference sequence).

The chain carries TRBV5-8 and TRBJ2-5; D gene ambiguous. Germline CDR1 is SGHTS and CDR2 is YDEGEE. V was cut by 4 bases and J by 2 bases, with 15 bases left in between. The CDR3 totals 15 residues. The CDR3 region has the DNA TGTGCCAGCAGCGCGGCCGGCGAATCACAAGAGACCCAGTACTTC. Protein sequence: CASSAAGESQETQYF.

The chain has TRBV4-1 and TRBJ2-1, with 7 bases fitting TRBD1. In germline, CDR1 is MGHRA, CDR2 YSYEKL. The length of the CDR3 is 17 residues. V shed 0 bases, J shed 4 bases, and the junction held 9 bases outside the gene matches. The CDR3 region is CASSQDDRAGGYNEQFF. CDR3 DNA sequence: TGCGCCAGCAGCCAAGATGATCGGGCAGGGGGATACAATGAGCAGTTCTTC.

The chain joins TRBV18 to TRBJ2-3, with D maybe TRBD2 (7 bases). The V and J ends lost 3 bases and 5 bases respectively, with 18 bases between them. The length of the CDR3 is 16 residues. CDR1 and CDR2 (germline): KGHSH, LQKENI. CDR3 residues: CASSPLSGGAGDTQYF. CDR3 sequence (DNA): TGTGCCAGCTCACCCCTCTCTGGGGGGGCTGGAGATACGCAGTATTTT.

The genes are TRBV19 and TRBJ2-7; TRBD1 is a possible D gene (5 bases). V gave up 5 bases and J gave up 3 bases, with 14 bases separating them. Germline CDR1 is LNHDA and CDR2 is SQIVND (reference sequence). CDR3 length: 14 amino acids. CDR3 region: CASSRADTNYEQYF. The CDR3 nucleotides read TGTGCCAGTAGTCGGGCGGACACTAACTACGAGCAGTACTTC.

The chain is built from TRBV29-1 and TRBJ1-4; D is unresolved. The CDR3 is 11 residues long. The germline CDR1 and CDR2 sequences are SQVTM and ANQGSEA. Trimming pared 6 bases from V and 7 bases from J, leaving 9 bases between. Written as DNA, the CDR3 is TGCAGCGTGGGCCCCCCTGAAAAACTGTTTTTT. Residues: CSVGPPEKLFF. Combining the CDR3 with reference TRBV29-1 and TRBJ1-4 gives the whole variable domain SAVISQKPSRDICQRGTSLTIQCQVDSQVTMMFWYRQQPGQSLTLIATANQGSEATYESGFVIDKFPISRPNLTFSTLTVSNMSPEDSSIYLCSVGPPEKLFFGSGTQLSVL.

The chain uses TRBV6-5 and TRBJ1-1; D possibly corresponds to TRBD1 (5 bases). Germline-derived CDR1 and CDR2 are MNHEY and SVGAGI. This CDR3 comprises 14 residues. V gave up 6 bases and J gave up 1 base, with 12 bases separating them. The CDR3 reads CASRRARENTEAFF. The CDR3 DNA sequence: TGTGCCAGCAGGAGAGCCAGGGAGAACACTGAAGCTTTCTTT.

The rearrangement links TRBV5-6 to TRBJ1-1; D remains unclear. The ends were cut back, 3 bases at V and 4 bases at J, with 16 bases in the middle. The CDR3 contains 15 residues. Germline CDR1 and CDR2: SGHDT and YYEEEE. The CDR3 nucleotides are TGTGCCAGCAGCTCCCTCCGGTTCCCGGGCACTGAAGCTTTCTTT. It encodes CASSSLRFPGTEAFF.

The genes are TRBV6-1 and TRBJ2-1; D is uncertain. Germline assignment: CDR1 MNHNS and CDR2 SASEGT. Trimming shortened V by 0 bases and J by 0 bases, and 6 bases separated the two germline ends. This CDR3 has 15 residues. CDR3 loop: CASSEALSSYNEQFF. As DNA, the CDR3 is TGTGCCAGCAGTGAAGCTCTTTCCTCCTACAATGAGCAGTTCTTC.